Presented here are 21 T cell receptor beta chains from one specimen sequenced in a study of T cell responses to AZD1222 COVID-19 vaccine. Measured with immunoSEQ multiplex PCR; TCRdb has only the in-frame clones, and not every one. The table has 100,000 to 150,000 clones, 85% to 90% seen once; the top ten hold about a fifth. The sample consisted of peripheral blood, taken on day 0 of AZD1222 vaccination. These receptors were obtained from an adult in good health.

This rearrangement joins TRBV28 to TRBJ1-1; unclear D gene. Germline V gives CDR1 MDHEN, CDR2 SYDVKM. The CDR3 has 11 residues. Trimming cost V 9 bases and J 1 base, with 6 bases left between them. CDR3 loop: CASEKNTEAFF. The CDR3, as DNA: TGTGCCAGTGAGAAGAACACTGAAGCTTTCTTT.

The chain employs TRBV28 and TRBJ2-5, with a weak D call TRBD1 (6 bases). The V gene's germline CDR1 is MDHEN and CDR2 SYDVKM. Trimming removed 4 bases from V and 2 bases from J, with 14 bases in between. CDR3 length: 15 residues. CDR3 residues: CASSSHGQLQETQYF. In DNA, the CDR3 is TGTGCCAGCAGTTCCCACGGACAGTTACAAGAGACCCAGTACTTC.

The chain employs TRBV7-3 and TRBJ2-2; 8 bases map to TRBD1. The CDR3 is 15 amino acids. V lost 5 bases and J lost 1; bases outside the gene matches: 3. Germline CDR1 SGHTA, CDR2 FQGTGA. The CDR3 DNA sequence: TGTGCCAGCAGCCGACAGGGGATGAACACCGGGGAGCTGTTTTTT. This gives the protein CASSRQGMNTGELFF.

V gene TRBV3-1 (or the pseudogene TRBV3-2) combines with J gene TRBJ2-3, with TRBD1 matching 9 bases. V lost 4 bases to trimming and J lost 4 bases; unmatched junction nucleotides: 6. The germline CDR1 and CDR2 sequences are LGHDT and YNNKEL (reference sequence). The CDR3 spans 15 residues. CDR3 nucleotides: TGTGCCAGCAGCCTCGGGACAGGGCATGCAGATACGCAGTATTTT. Protein: CASSLGTGHADTQYF.

This rearrangement joins TRBV9 to TRBJ2-1; the D gene could be TRBD1 or TRBD2 (5 bases each). CDR1 SGDLS and CDR2 YYNGEE come from the germline V gene. CDR3 size: 15 residues. V was cut by 4 bases and J by 4 bases, with 15 bases left in between. CDR3 DNA sequence: TGTGCCAGCAGCTACGCTAGGGGAGTTTACAATGAGCAGTTCTTC. The encoded protein is CASSYARGVYNEQFF. The full variable domain, in which reference TRBV9 and TRBJ2-1 provide the parts outside the CDR3, is DSGVTQTPKHLITATGQRVTLRCSPRSGDLSVYWYQQSLDQGLQFLIQYYNGEERAKGNILERFSAQQFPDLHSELNLSSLELGDSALYFCASSYARGVYNEQFFGPGTRLTVL.

This chain joins TRBV5-1 and TRBJ1-1; D ambiguous. Germline V gene data show CDR1 as SGHRS and CDR2 as YFSETQ. The CDR3 is made up of 14 amino acids. V shed 6 bases and J shed 4 bases, with 16 bases lying between them. CDR3 loop: CASTNPSSPTEAFF. DNA for the CDR3: TGCGCCAGCACGAATCCTTCTAGCCCCACTGAAGCTTTCTTT.

The chain couples TRBV25-1 to TRBJ1-2; 8 bases are shared with TRBD1. The CDR3 length is 18 residues. V dropped 4 bases and J dropped 0; count of bases not matched to a gene: 13. Germline loops: CDR1 MGHDK, CDR2 SYGVNS. DNA of the CDR3: TGTGCCAGCAGTGGGACAGGGCGGGGGAGGTTGTCTAACTATGGCTACACCTTC. It specifies CASSGTGRGRLSNYGYTF.

The table lists this clone with a few counts. V and J are TRBV5-4 and TRBJ1-2; D gene unclear. Germline V gene sequence: CDR1 SGHNT, CDR2 YYREEE (reference sequence). This CDR3 is 14 amino acids long. Between the trimmed V and J ends, which lost 0 bases and 8 bases, there was a span of 14 bases. The CDR3 coding sequence is TGTGCCAGCAGCTTGGGTGACCTTCTTCCAGGCTACACCTTC. It encodes CASSLGDLLPGYTF. Together with reference TRBV5-4 and TRBJ1-2, the CDR3 gives the full variable domain: ETGVTQSPTHLIKTRGQQVTLRCSSQSGHNTVSWYQQALGQGPQFIFQYYREEENGRGNFPPRFSGLQFPNYSSELNVNALELDDSALYLCASSLGDLLPGYTFGSGTRLTVV.

This clone was observed once. This chain joins TRBV10-3 and TRBJ2-6, with D possibly being TRBD1 or TRBD2 (5 bases each). This CDR3 region has 15 residues. CDR1 and CDR2 (germline): ENHRY, SYGVKD. V lost 2 bases and J 1 base, leaving 6 bases between the germline ends. CDR3 coding DNA: TGTGCCATCAGTGAGGGGGGTTCTGGGGCCAACGTCCTGACTTTC. Translating gives CAISEGGSGANVLTF.

The rearrangement joins TRBV14 to TRBJ2-2; D ambiguous. Germline values: CDR1 SGHDN, CDR2 FVKESK. The CDR3 runs to 15 residues. The germline V and J ends were trimmed by 4 bases and 2 bases, with 11 bases remaining between them. The CDR3 nucleotides read TGTGCCAGCAGCCCCGGGCAGTTTAACACCGGGGAGCTGTTTTTT. Its translation is CASSPGQFNTGELFF.

This chain joins TRBV19 and TRBJ1-3; D not resolved. The CDR3 has 14 residues. CDR1 LNHDA and CDR2 SQIVND come from the germline V gene (reference sequence). V was shortened by 4 bases and J by 4 bases, with 11 bases between the two germline ends. DNA of the CDR3: TGTGCCAGTAGTACCCGCGGTTCGGGAAACACCATATATTTT. Translation: CASSTRGSGNTIYF. Variable domain in full (rest from reference TRBV19 and TRBJ1-3): DGGITQSPKYLFRKEGQNVTLSCEQNLNHDAMYWYRQDPGQGLRLIYYSQIVNDFQKGDIAEGYSVSREKKESFPLTVTSAQKNPTAFYLCASSTRGSGNTIYFGEGSWLTVV.

V and J are TRBV11-2 and TRBJ1-2; 9 nucleotides align to TRBD1. The V gene's germline CDR1 is SGHAT and CDR2 FQNNGV. This CDR3 has 14 residues. The junction had 2 bases not matched to a gene; V was cut back by 1 base and J by 5 bases. The CDR3 region has the DNA TGTGCCAGCAGCTTAGGGGACAGGGTATATGGCTACACCTTC. This encodes CASSLGDRVYGYTF. The entire variable domain, with the rest obtained from reference TRBV11-2 and TRBJ1-2, is as follows: EAGVAQSPRYKIIEKRQSVAFWCNPISGHATLYWYQQILGQGPKLLIQFQNNGVVDDSQLPKDRFSAERLKGVDSTLKIQPAKLEDSAVYLCASSLGDRVYGYTFGSGTRLTVV.

This clone was observed a single time. V is TRBV18 and J is TRBJ2-2; TRBD1 aligns across 8 bases. The CDR3 contains 15 residues. V was clipped by 2 bases and J by 5 bases; unmatched bases: 4. Germline assignment: CDR1 KGHSH and CDR2 LQKENI. CDR3 coding DNA: TGTGCCAGCTCACCATCGACAGGGGCGACCGGGGAGCTGTTTTTT. This encodes CASSPSTGATGELFF.

The V gene is TRBV7-2, the J gene TRBJ1-2; D might be TRBD1 (5 bases). Germline V gene lookup returns CDR1 SGHTA and CDR2 FQGNSA. V shed 5 bases and J shed 6 bases, with 22 bases lying between them. The CDR3 spans 16 residues. The CDR3 region has the DNA TGTGCCAGCAGCCTTAGCGCAGATAGGGGAGGAAATGGCTACACCTTC. Translation gives CASSLSADRGGNGYTF.

This sequence joins TRBV12-5 and TRBJ2-7; 7 nucleotides agree with TRBD2. Trimming removed 4 bases from V and 6 bases from J; junction bases left unmatched: 3. Germline V CDR1 and CDR2: LGHNT, FRNRAP. This CDR3 contains 12 residues. As DNA, the CDR3 is TGTGCTAGTGGTTGGGGAGGGACCGAGCAGTACTTC. Protein product: CASGWGGTEQYF.

The rearrangement links TRBV2 to TRBJ1-2; the D is unclear. Germline V gene lookup returns CDR1 SNHLY and CDR2 FYNNEI. The germline V and J ends were trimmed by 4 bases and 7 bases, with 13 bases remaining between them. The CDR3 totals 13 residues. Written as DNA, the CDR3 is TGTGCCAGCAGTGTAGGATCAGAGAGTGGCTACACCTTC. Translating gives CASSVGSESGYTF.

The chain carries TRBV2 and TRBJ2-2; possibly TRBD2 for D (6 bases). Trimming removed 10 bases from V and 5 bases from J, with 8 bases in between. The germline gives CDR1 SNHLY, CDR2 FYNNEI. The CDR3 is made up of 11 amino acids. The CDR3 DNA follows: TGTGCCACCGGGACTACCGGGGAGCTGTTTTTT. Translation: CATGTTGELFF. The full variable domain, completed using reference TRBV2 and TRBJ2-2, is EPEVTQTPSHQVTQMGQEVILRCVPISNHLYFYWYRQILGQKVEFLVSFYNNEISEKSEIFDDQFSVERPDGSNFTLKIRSTKLEDSAMYFCATGTTGELFFGEGSRLTVL.

The chain couples TRBV6-1 to TRBJ2-1, with no clear D. CDR1 is MNHNS, CDR2 SASEGT, per germline. V lost 1 base and J lost 5, with 15 bases in between. CDR3 length: 16 residues. In nucleotides, the CDR3 is TGTGCCAGCAGTGAAGGCTCCCTACGCAAAAACAATGAGCAGTTCTTC. Its translation: CASSEGSLRKNNEQFF.

This sequence joins TRBV24-1 and TRBJ2-7; D remains unclear. The germline V gene encodes CDR1 KGHDR and CDR2 SFDVKD. CDR3 size: 15 residues. Trimming pared 3 bases from V and 0 bases from J, leaving 11 bases between. CDR3 bases: TGTGCCACCAGTGATGCGACCGAAAGCTCCTACGAGCAGTACTTC. Protein sequence: CATSDATESSYEQYF.

CDR3 DNA sequence: TGTGCCAGCAGTGAACAGGGACAGGGATCGTTTAGTGGCTACACCTTC. Its translation is CASSEQGQGSFSGYTF. The chain uses TRBV2 and TRBJ1-2; 9 positions match TRBD1. Trimming removed 2 bases from V and 7 bases from J; junction bases left unmatched: 11. Germline CDR1 SNHLY, CDR2 FYNNEI. The CDR3 length is 16 residues.

The chain links TRBV7-8 to TRBJ1-5, with D perhaps matching TRBD1 (6 bases). The CDR3 is made up of 13 amino acids. V lost 5 bases and J 4 bases, leaving 9 bases between the germline ends. CDR1 SGHVS and CDR2 FQNEAQ come from the germline V gene. CDR3 sequence reads: CASSPDRNQPQHF. The DNA for the CDR3 is TGTGCCAGCAGCCCAGACAGGAATCAGCCCCAGCATTTT.